The rows below give T cell receptor beta chains drawn from one sample of a study of CD8+ T cells in alopecia areata. Here immunoSEQ multiplex PCR was the method, and the copy in TCRdb shows in-frame clones only, minus some. The profile shows 180,000 or so clones, 58% of them singletons. Here the sequenced sample was CD4+ T cells sorted from blood, taken at week 24, from a patient treated with tofacitinib. Source of these receptors: a human donor with alopecia areata. Each CDR3 is given with its conserved first and last residue. A D gene is named only where the DNA matches it firmly. The size field is filled for only some rows; it gives once, few, many or a size class.

D | size | J | V | DNA | CDR3
TRBD2 | - | TRBJ2-3 | TRBV5-4 | TGTGCCAGCAGCTTGATAGCGGGGGGGCCAGATACGCAGTATTTT | CASSLIAGGPDTQYF
- | - | TRBJ2-7 | TRBV18 | TGTGCCAGCCTCGAGAGGTCTCGCAACGAGCAGTACTTC | CASLERSRNEQYF
- | - | TRBJ2-7 | TRBV5-1 | TGCGCCAGCAGCTTCGGGGGATCCCTCTACGAGCAGTACTTC | CASSFGGSLYEQYF
- | - | TRBJ2-1 | TRBV2 | TGTGCCAGCAGTGCACGAATGGTAGATGAGCAGTTCTTC | CASSARMVDEQFF
- | - | TRBJ1-1 | TRBV15 | TGTGCCACCAGCAGAGATCTGAGGGTGTTGAACACTGAAGCTTTCTTT | CATSRDLRVLNTEAFF
- | few | TRBJ2-7 | TRBV6-5 | TGTGCCAGCAGCCGGGGCTCCTACGAGCAGTACTTC | CASSRGSYEQYF
- | - | TRBJ1-4 | TRBV30 | TGTGCCTGGAGTGTAACCGGGGAAAAACTGTTTTTT | CAWSVTGEKLFF
- | - | TRBJ1-5 | TRBV28 | TGTGCCAGCAGTTTAGATCAGCCCCAGCATTTT | CASSLDQPQHF
- | - | TRBJ2-1 | TRBV7-9 | TGTGCCAGCAGCTTAGATAGGTGGTATGAGCAGTTCTTC | CASSLDRWYEQFF
- | - | TRBJ1-5 | TRBV7-2 | TGTGCCAGCAGCTTCAGGGTGGAGCAGCCCCAGCATTTT | CASSFRVEQPQHF
- | - | TRBJ1-2 | TRBV6-6 | TGTGCCAGCAGTTCAGGGGTTCCATATGGCTACACCTTC | CASSSGVPYGYTF
- | - | TRBJ1-3 | TRBV4-1 | TGCGCCAGCAGCCAAGAGCAGGGGCTCTATGGAAACACCATATATTTT | CASSQEQGLYGNTIYF
TRBD1 | - | TRBJ2-3 | TRBV15 | TGTGCCACCAAACAGGGGGTTAGCACAGATACGCAGTATTTT | CATKQGVSTDTQYF
- | - | TRBJ2-2 | TRBV30 | TGTGCCTGGCAAGTACCAAACACCGGGGAGCTGTTTTTT | CAWQVPNTGELFF
TRBD1 | - | TRBJ2-5 | TRBV28 | TGTGCCAGCAGTTTCCCAGGGGGACAAGAGACCCAGTACTTC | CASSFPGGQETQYF
- | few | TRBJ2-5 | TRBV5-1 | TGCGCCAGCAGCTTGGGATTACAAGAGACCCAGTACTTC | CASSLGLQETQYF
TRBD2 | - | TRBJ2-5 | TRBV6-6 | TGTGCCAGCAGTACCAGACTAGCCGGGTTGGAGACCCAGTACTTC | CASSTRLAGLETQYF
- | few | TRBJ1-2 | TRBV19 | TGTGCCAGTAGTACCAGACAGAATTCTGGCTACACCTTC | CASSTRQNSGYTF
TRBD2 | - | TRBJ2-1 | TRBV4-3 | TGCGCCAGCAGCCCCGCTCCGGGAGGAGTCTACAATGAGCAGTTCTTC | CASSPAPGGVYNEQFF
TRBD1 | - | TRBJ2-1 | TRBV5-1 | TGCGCCAGCAGCTCCGTGGACAGGGGGATTAATGAGCAGTTCTTC | CASSSVDRGINEQFF
- | once | TRBJ2-7 | TRBV25-1 | TGTGCCAGCATCGATAGCTACGAGCAGTACTTC | CASIDSYEQYF
- | - | TRBJ2-2 | TRBV6-1 | TGTGCCAGCAGATGGACGGTAGGGGAGCTGTTTTTT | CASRWTVGELFF
TRBD2 | - | TRBJ2-1 | TRBV5-1 | TGCGCCAGCAGCCTCCTCAGTTTAGCGGGGGGTTCCTACAATGAGCAGTTCTTC | CASSLLSLAGGSYNEQFF
- | - | TRBJ2-3 | TRBV9 | TGTGCCAGCACCAGGGACGGAAGCGCAGATACGCAGTATTTT | CASTRDGSADTQYF
TRBD2 | few | TRBJ2-2 | TRBV4-1 | TGCGCCAGCAGCCAAGATCCAGCGGGGGGGTACACCGGGGAGCTGTTTTTT | CASSQDPAGGYTGELFF
- | - | TRBJ2-2 | TRBV10-3 | TGTGCCATCAGGGGTTCCGGGGAGCTGTTTTTT | CAIRGSGELFF
- | once | TRBJ1-2 | TRBV18 | TGTGCCAGCTCACCGGGCGGGAACTATGGCTACACCTTC | CASSPGGNYGYTF
TRBD2 | few | TRBJ2-1 | TRBV15 | TGTGCCACCACGCGGGAGAGGAGATCGACCTACAATGAGCAGTTCTTC | CATTRERRSTYNEQFF
- | - | TRBJ1-6 | TRBV2 | TGTGCCAGCAGCTCGGGGGGGCTGGGGAATTCACCCCTCCACTTT | CASSSGGLGNSPLHF
TRBD1 | - | TRBJ1-2 | TRBV27 | TGTGCCAGCAGTTTTGAGGGGGCCTATGGCTACACCTTC | CASSFEGAYGYTF
- | few | TRBJ2-3 | TRBV18 | TGTGCCAGCTCACCAGAACAGGAGATCACAGATACGCAGTATTTT | CASSPEQEITDTQYF
- | - | TRBJ2-1 | TRBV5-1 | TGCGCCAGCAGCTTGGGGTCAGGAGGTTACAATGAGCAGTTCTTC | CASSLGSGGYNEQFF
- | - | TRBJ2-5 | TRBV25-1 | TGTGCCAGCAGTGAGGCGGGGGCAGGGGAGACCCAGTACTTC | CASSEAGAGETQYF
- | few | TRBJ2-5 | TRBV5-4 | TGTGCCAGCAGCTTGTCGGAGACCCAGTACTTC | CASSLSETQYF
- | - | TRBJ2-2 | TRBV29-1 | TGCAGCGTTGGTGGGACTGGCACCGGGGAGCTGTTTTTT | CSVGGTGTGELFF
TRBD2 | few | TRBJ2-5 | TRBV5-1 | TGCGCCAGCAGCTTGACTAGCGGGATTGGAGAGACCCAGTACTTC | CASSLTSGIGETQYF
- | - | TRBJ1-2 | TRBV15 | TGTGCCACCAGCAAAGGGGGAGGCTATGGCTACACCTTC | CATSKGGGYGYTF
- | once | TRBJ2-3 | TRBV7-8 | TGTGCCAGCAGCAAAGGAACAGGTCATACGCAGTATTTT | CASSKGTGHTQYF
- | - | TRBJ2-6 | TRBV5-1 | TGCGCCAGCAGCTTATCGCTCTCTGGGGCCAACGTCCTGACTTTC | CASSLSLSGANVLTF
TRBD1 | - | TRBJ2-7 | TRBV7-2 | TGTGCCAGCAGCTCGACCGGACAGGGGAACTACGAGCAGTACTTC | CASSSTGQGNYEQYF
- | - | TRBJ1-1 | TRBV29-1 | TGCAGCGTCGCTCCCATGGCCACTGAAGCTTTCTTT | CSVAPMATEAFF
- | - | TRBJ2-5 | TRBV29-1 | TGCAGCGTTGTCCGTACGGAAGAGACCCAGTACTTC | CSVVRTEETQYF
- | - | TRBJ2-6 | TRBV27 | TGTGCCAGCAGTTTTATGGCGTCTGGGGCCAACGTCCTGACTTTC | CASSFMASGANVLTF
- | - | TRBJ2-7 | TRBV30 | TGTGCAGGGAGGGGGGCCCACGAGCAGTACTTC | CAGRGAHEQYF
TRBD2 | few | TRBJ2-3 | TRBV10-3 | TGTGCCACCTCGAGCGGGGGGGCCACAGATACGCAGTATTTT | CATSSGGATDTQYF
TRBD1 | few | TRBJ1-3 | TRBV5-6 | TGTGCCAGCAGCTTGTATGGGACAGCTGGAAACACCATATATTTT | CASSLYGTAGNTIYF
- | few | TRBJ1-4 | TRBV2 | TGTGCCACCACGTTGGGTCCTGGTAATGAAAAACTGTTTTTT | CATTLGPGNEKLFF
TRBD1 | - | TRBJ2-5 | TRBV18 | TGTGCCAGCTCACCAAGCGGACAGGAAGAGACCCAGTACTTC | CASSPSGQEETQYF
- | few | TRBJ1-2 | TRBV4-3 | TGCGCCAGCAGCCAAGAAGGCACAGCCAAACCGCTAGGGTATGGCTACACCTTC | CASSQEGTAKPLGYGYTF
TRBD2 | - | TRBJ2-7 | TRBV28 | TGTGCCAGCAGTTTCATTCGACTAGCGGCCTACGAGCAGTACTTC | CASSFIRLAAYEQYF
TRBD2 | - | TRBJ2-3 | TRBV4-3 | TGCGCCAGCAGCGTCCAGCGGGAGAGGGATACGCAGTATTTT | CASSVQRERDTQYF
TRBD2 | - | TRBJ2-4 | TRBV4-3 | TGCGCCAGCAGCCAAACTAGCGGGGCCAACATTCAGTACTTC | CASSQTSGANIQYF
- | few | TRBJ2-3 | TRBV4-3 | TGCGCCAGCAGCCAAGATCTTGCGGCGTCAGATACGCAGTATTTT | CASSQDLAASDTQYF
- | - | TRBJ1-1 | TRBV29-1 | TGCAGCGTTGAAGATCTGTCAGGGTCTGAAGCTTTCTTT | CSVEDLSGSEAFF